This is a list of T cell receptor beta chains from one sample in a study of T cell responses to AZD1222 COVID-19 vaccine. Data came from immunoSEQ multiplex PCR; TCRdb stores just in-frame clones and leaves some out. This sample has 120,000 or so clones, with 75% to 90% found just once. This specimen was peripheral blood, taken on day 0 of AZD1222 vaccination. These receptor sequences come from an adult in good health. The CDR3 runs from the conserved cysteine through the conserved F or W. D genes are given only for firm matches. The size entry is marked missing in some rows and otherwise reads once, few, many or a size class.

cdr3_nt: TGCGCCAGCAGCTTGTTAGGCGGGAGGGCCGGCACCGGGGAGCTGTTTTTT
cdr3_aa: CASSLLGGRAGTGELFF
j_call: TRBJ2-2
clone_size: .
d_call: TRBD2
v_call: TRBV5-1

cdr3_nt: TGTGCCAGCAGTTTAGTACAGCGGGTTTACAATGAGCAGTTCTTC
cdr3_aa: CASSLVQRVYNEQFF
j_call: TRBJ2-1
clone_size: .
d_call: .
v_call: TRBV28

cdr3_nt: TGTGCCAGCAGCCACGCTAGCGGGAGGTTCGCCGGGGAGCTGTTTTTT
cdr3_aa: CASSHASGRFAGELFF
j_call: TRBJ2-2
clone_size: .
d_call: TRBD2
v_call: TRBV3-1/TRBV3-2

cdr3_nt: TGTGCCAGCAGTTTTAGAGCCGGGGAGCTGTTTTTT
cdr3_aa: CASSFRAGELFF
j_call: TRBJ2-2
clone_size: .
d_call: .
v_call: TRBV27

cdr3_nt: TGCGCCAGCAGCCCCCCCGGGACGGATCAAGCGAACACCGGGGAGCTGTTTTTT
cdr3_aa: CASSPPGTDQANTGELFF
j_call: TRBJ2-2
clone_size: .
d_call: .
v_call: TRBV4-3

cdr3_nt: TGTGCCAGCAGCCGGGACAGGGAGAACACCATATATTTT
cdr3_aa: CASSRDRENTIYF
j_call: TRBJ1-3
clone_size: .
d_call: TRBD1
v_call: TRBV7-8

cdr3_nt: TGTGCCAGCAGCCCCCCCTGGGGTGAGCAGTTCTTC
cdr3_aa: CASSPPWGEQFF
j_call: TRBJ2-1
clone_size: .
d_call: .
v_call: TRBV7-2

cdr3_nt: TGTGCCAGCAGTTACACAGGGGAAATGAACACTGAAGCTTTCTTT
cdr3_aa: CASSYTGEMNTEAFF
j_call: TRBJ1-1
clone_size: .
d_call: TRBD1
v_call: TRBV6-5

cdr3_nt: TGTGCCAGCAGTTTCCTAGGGGGGGGGACCAAAAACATTCAGTACTTC
cdr3_aa: CASSFLGGGTKNIQYF
j_call: TRBJ2-4
clone_size: .
d_call: .
v_call: TRBV28

cdr3_nt: TGCGCCAGCAGCTTGGAAGGCATCTCCGAGCAGTACTTC
cdr3_aa: CASSLEGISEQYF
j_call: TRBJ2-7
clone_size: .
d_call: .
v_call: TRBV5-1

cdr3_nt: TGCGCCAGCAGCTTGGCCGTGGGGAGGGGAGCAGGCATCTATGGCTACACCTTC
cdr3_aa: CASSLAVGRGAGIYGYTF
j_call: TRBJ1-2
clone_size: .
d_call: .
v_call: TRBV5-1

cdr3_nt: TGTGCCAGCAGCTTTGTCAGGGGGCGCCCCGCAGATACGCAGTATTTT
cdr3_aa: CASSFVRGRPADTQYF
j_call: TRBJ2-3
clone_size: .
d_call: .
v_call: TRBV12-1

cdr3_nt: TGTGCCAGCAACTCACAGGGGGCGATCTACGAGCAGTACTTC
cdr3_aa: CASNSQGAIYEQYF
j_call: TRBJ2-7
clone_size: .
d_call: TRBD1
v_call: TRBV2

cdr3_nt: TGTGCCAGCAGACGAGGACAGGCCAACTATGGCTACACCTTC
cdr3_aa: CASRRGQANYGYTF
j_call: TRBJ1-2
clone_size: .
d_call: TRBD1
v_call: TRBV28

cdr3_nt: TGTGCCAGCAGCTTAGACTCGGTAGGCTATGGCTACACCTTC
cdr3_aa: CASSLDSVGYGYTF
j_call: TRBJ1-2
clone_size: .
d_call: .
v_call: TRBV7-6

cdr3_nt: TGTGCCAGCAGCGCCCTACCGGGACTAGCGGGGGTGGAGACCCAGTACTTC
cdr3_aa: CASSALPGLAGVETQYF
j_call: TRBJ2-5
clone_size: few
d_call: TRBD2
v_call: TRBV7-2

cdr3_nt: TGCGCCAGCAGCCTCCGTAACCCAACTAGCGGGGAACCGTACGAGCAGTACTTC
cdr3_aa: CASSLRNPTSGEPYEQYF
j_call: TRBJ2-7
clone_size: .
d_call: TRBD2
v_call: TRBV4-1

cdr3_nt: TGTGCCAGTAGCCGACAGGGGCCAGGCACTGAAGCTTTCTTT
cdr3_aa: CASSRQGPGTEAFF
j_call: TRBJ1-1
clone_size: .
d_call: TRBD1
v_call: TRBV19

cdr3_nt: TGTGCCAGTAGTATAGACGGGACAGCTGGAAACACCATATATTTT
cdr3_aa: CASSIDGTAGNTIYF
j_call: TRBJ1-3
clone_size: .
d_call: TRBD1
v_call: TRBV19

cdr3_nt: TGTGCCAGCAGTTTATCCGGGACAGAAATTTATGGCTACACCTTC
cdr3_aa: CASSLSGTEIYGYTF
j_call: TRBJ1-2
clone_size: few
d_call: TRBD1
v_call: TRBV6-6

cdr3_nt: TGTGCCAGTAGTCTTTACAGGGACAATCAGCCCCAGCATTTT
cdr3_aa: CASSLYRDNQPQHF
j_call: TRBJ1-5
clone_size: few
d_call: .
v_call: TRBV19

cdr3_nt: TGTGCCAGCAGCTTACCGGGACACCCAAACACCATATATTTT
cdr3_aa: CASSLPGHPNTIYF
j_call: TRBJ1-3
clone_size: .
d_call: .
v_call: TRBV7-8

cdr3_nt: TGTGCCAGCAGTGGGTTCCGGCCTAGCGGGGCCTACGAGCAGTACTTC
cdr3_aa: CASSGFRPSGAYEQYF
j_call: TRBJ2-7
clone_size: .
d_call: TRBD2
v_call: TRBV2

cdr3_nt: TGCGCCAGCAGCTTGTCGGGTAGCCCCGACAAAGAGACCCAGTACTTC
cdr3_aa: CASSLSGSPDKETQYF
j_call: TRBJ2-5
clone_size: .
d_call: .
v_call: TRBV5-1